The 30 T cell receptor beta chains given below trace back to one sample, sequenced in a study of Graves' ophthalmopathy and Graves' hyperthyroidism. TCR beta CDR3 regions were amplified from RNA transcripts. The library came from an HTBI-primed first-round RT-PCR and a second-round multiplex PCR. Each CDR3 protein gets one entry after TCRdb re-called the multiplex PCR reads with MiXCR. This table has hundreds of thousands of distinct CDR3 sequences, 40% appearing once. Source material: peripheral blood. The receptors were gathered from an adult man with Graves' ophthalmopathy.

This sequence joins TRBV7-2 and TRBJ1-2, with TRBD1 identical over 8 bases. There are 14 residues in the CDR3. Germline CDR1 SGHTA, CDR2 FQGNSA. Germline trimming cut 7 bases from V and 5 bases from J; bases unmatched to any gene: 9. The CDR3 region has the DNA TGTGCCAGCATCGGAAAGACAGGGGTTTATGGCTACACCTTC. Amino acids: CASIGKTGVYGYTF.

Worth noting for this clonotype: It is likely a read error, because the conserved phenylalanine at the end of the CDR3 is missing. This chain uses TRBV12-3 or TRBV12-4 with TRBJ2-5, with 10 bases that match TRBD2. Trimming took 4 bases from V and 5 from J; bases not matched to a gene: 7. CDR3 length equals 15 residues. The CDR3 here is CASSSSSGGRETQYV. The DNA for the CDR3 is TGTGCCAGCAGTTCATCTAGCGGGGGTCGGGAGACCCAGTACGTC.

As regards this clonotype: Just one base apart from a much larger clone, this may be a read error. The rearrangement joins TRBV19 to TRBJ2-5; no firm D call. V was clipped by 5 bases and J by 0 bases, with 10 bases between them. The CDR3 spans 14 residues. Per the germline V gene, CDR1 is LNHDA and CDR2 is SQIVND (reference sequence). The CDR3, as DNA: TGTGCCAGTAGTGTCCGTCGGAACCAAGAGACCCAGTACTTC. Protein: CASSVRRNQETQYF. Full variable domain (rest looked up from reference TRBV19 and TRBJ2-5): DGGITQSPKYLFRKEGQNVTLSCEQNLNHDAMYWYRQDPGQGLRLIYYSQIVNDFQKGDIAEGYSVSREKKESFPLTVTSAQKNPTAFYLCASSVRRNQETQYFGPGTRLLVL.

The chain employs TRBV10-3 and TRBJ2-5; D remains ambiguous. The CDR3 is made up of 14 amino acids. The germline V gene encodes CDR1 ENHRY and CDR2 SYGVKD. The germline V and J ends were trimmed by 0 bases and 5 bases, with 10 bases remaining between them. The CDR3 DNA is TGTGCCATCAGTGAGTCGAATGGGATCGAGACCCAGTACTTC. Its translation: CAISESNGIETQYF.

This clonotype showed up just a few times. The chain combines TRBV7-8 with TRBJ2-7; TRBD1 agrees at 7 bases. This CDR3 comprises 14 residues. V lost 1 base to trimming and J lost 4 bases; unmatched junction nucleotides: 4. Germline V lookup: CDR1 SGHVS, CDR2 FQNEAQ. The CDR3: CASSLEGALYEQYF. The CDR3 coding sequence is TGTGCCAGCAGCTTAGAGGGGGCGCTTTACGAGCAGTACTTC.

In the case of this clonotype: The germline gene is not matched at one end of the junction; a read error may be the cause. The genes are TRBV7-9 and TRBJ2-5; D uncertain. The CDR3 consists of 13 residues. The germline V gene encodes CDR1 SEHNR and CDR2 FQNEAQ (reference sequence). Here the CDR3 reads CASSVALQETQYF. CDR3 nucleotide sequence: TGTGCCAGCAGCGTAGCCCTCCAAGAGACCCAGTACTTC.

This clonotype has more than one count but fewer than ten. The gene calls are TRBV9 and TRBJ2-7; no firm D call. The CDR3 is made up of 14 amino acids. V was shortened by 4 bases and J by 0 bases, with 11 bases between the two germline ends. Germline V CDR1 and CDR2: SGDLS, YYNGEE. CDR3 in DNA: TGTGCCAGCAGCCCCCGATACAGCTCCTACGAGCAGTACTTC. Encoded protein: CASSPRYSSYEQYF.

The gene calls are TRBV6-5 and TRBJ1-6; D remains unclear. Germline assignment: CDR1 MNHEY and CDR2 SVGAGI. The V gene lost 8 bases and the J gene lost 6 bases, with 8 bases spanning the gap. The CDR3 is 12 amino acids. DNA of the CDR3: TGTGCCAGCGCTGAAAGTAATTCACCCCTCCACTTT. Translation: CASAESNSPLHF.

This sequence joins TRBV20-1 and TRBJ2-7, with TRBD1 identical over 10 bases. J was trimmed by 0 bases and V by 6 bases; bases with no gene match: 8. Germline CDR1 and CDR2: DFQATT and SNEGSKA (reference sequence). This CDR3 spans 15 amino acids. CDR3 sequence: CSALYRDRGSYEQYF. The DNA for the CDR3 is TGCAGTGCCTTATACCGGGACAGGGGCTCCTACGAGCAGTACTTC.

The chain employs TRBV5-6 and TRBJ1-2; D possibly corresponds to TRBD1 (6 bases). The CDR3 loop spans 16 amino acids. CDR1 SGHDT and CDR2 YYEEEE come from the germline V gene. Deletions cut 4 bases from V and 2 bases from J, with 18 bases between. The CDR3 protein is CASSPLGTRENYGYTF. The CDR3 region has the DNA TGTGCCAGCAGCCCACTGGGGACAAGAGAAAACTATGGCTACACCTTC. Full variable domain (missing parts from reference TRBV5-6 and TRBJ1-2): DAGVTQSPTHLIKTRGQQVTLRCSPKSGHDTVSWYQQALGQGPQFIFQYYEEEERQRGNFPDRFSGHQFPNYSSELNVNALLLGDSALYLCASSPLGTRENYGYTFGSGTRLTVV.

The chain has TRBV10-3 and TRBJ2-2; D remains ambiguous. V gave up 10 bases and J gave up 6 bases, with 18 bases separating them. The CDR3 has 14 amino acids. Germline CDR1 is ENHRY and CDR2 is SYGVKD. DNA of the CDR3: TGTGCCAGCAATAGTGGGGAAATCGCCGGGGAGCTGTTTTTT. Its protein is CASNSGEIAGELFF.

The sample holds many counts of this clonotype. V usage is TRBV7-9 and J usage is TRBJ2-6; TRBD1 might be the D (6 bases). Trimming pared 4 bases from V and 0 bases from J, leaving 19 bases between. This CDR3 contains 19 residues. CDR1 and CDR2 from the germline V gene are SEHNR and FQNEAQ (reference sequence). The CDR3 reads CASSSLPGVQGSGANVLTF. Here the CDR3 DNA reads TGTGCCAGCAGCTCATTACCAGGGGTCCAGGGCTCTGGGGCCAACGTCCTGACTTTC.

This clonotype was seen many times. The chain has TRBV11-2 and TRBJ1-5, with 7 positions matching TRBD1. After removal of 4 bases from V and 0 bases from J, the junction contained 0 bases not matched to a gene. CDR1 and CDR2 from the germline V gene are SGHAT and FQNNGV. The CDR3 covers 14 residues. CDR3 sequence reads: CASSWDSSNQPQHF. DNA for the CDR3: TGTGCCAGCAGCTGGGACAGTAGCAATCAGCCCCAGCATTTT.

This sequence joins TRBV5-1 and TRBJ2-2, with 7 bases fitting TRBD2. The V gene end was trimmed by 0 bases and the J gene end by 2 bases; junction bases not matched to a gene: 7. This CDR3 region has 17 residues. The V gene's germline CDR1 is SGHRS and CDR2 YFSETQ. The CDR3 sequence is CASSLALASGNTGELFF. The CDR3 region has the DNA TGCGCCAGCAGCTTGGCCTTGGCTAGCGGCAACACCGGGGAGCTGTTTTTT.

The genes are TRBV7-2 and TRBJ2-3; a weak D match, TRBD2 (7 bases). This CDR3 is 15 amino acids long. The germline V gene has CDR1 SGHTA and CDR2 FQGNSA. The V gene lost 3 bases and the J gene lost 2 bases, with 12 bases spanning the gap. The CDR3 nucleotides read TGTGCCAGCAGCTTGGCGGGGGCCGACACAGATACGCAGTATTTT. This translates into CASSLAGADTDTQYF. The entire variable domain, with the rest obtained from reference TRBV7-2 and TRBJ2-3, is as follows: GAGVSQSPSNKVTEKGKDVELRCDPISGHTALYWYRQSLGQGLEFLIYFQGNSAPDKSGLPSDRFSAERTGGSVSTLTIQRTQQEDSAVYLCASSLAGADTDTQYFGPGTRLTVL.

In its sample, this clonotype was seen once. The V gene is TRBV19, the J gene TRBJ1-5, with D maybe TRBD1 (6 bases). Germline CDR1 and CDR2: LNHDA and SQIVND (reference sequence). V was shortened by 6 bases and J by 7 bases, with 16 bases between the two germline ends. The CDR3 totals 14 residues. The DNA of the CDR3 is TGTGCCAGTAGCTCGGGCAGGGGTGAGCAGCCCCAGCATTTT. It codes for CASSSGRGEQPQHF.

This clonotype has only a few counts. V usage is TRBV5-6 and J usage is TRBJ1-2; D gene ambiguous. This CDR3 contains 12 residues. Between the trimmed V and J ends, which lost 4 bases and 3 bases, there was a span of 7 bases. From germline, CDR1 is SGHDT and CDR2 YYEEEE. The DNA for the CDR3 is TGTGCCAGCAGCCGGAGGGACTATGGCTACACCTTC. Residues: CASSRRDYGYTF. The variable domain in full, with the rest retrieved from reference TRBV5-6 and TRBJ1-2, is DAGVTQSPTHLIKTRGQQVTLRCSPKSGHDTVSWYQQALGQGPQFIFQYYEEEERQRGNFPDRFSGHQFPNYSSELNVNALLLGDSALYLCASSRRDYGYTFGSGTRLTVV.

This clonotype was observed a handful of times. The rearrangement uses TRBV4-1 and TRBJ1-6; D may be TRBD1 (6 bases). Germline V CDR1 and CDR2: MGHRA, YSYEKL. This CDR3 comprises 14 residues. V was clipped by 1 base and J by 10 bases, with 11 bases between them. CDR3 in amino acids: CASSQARGGSPLHF. CDR3 nucleotides: TGCGCCAGCAGCCAAGCCAGGGGTGGCTCACCCCTCCACTTT.

A few counts support this clonotype. This rearrangement joins TRBV3-1 to TRBJ2-5, with TRBD2 identical over 16 bases. J gave up 6 bases and V 4 bases, and 5 bases lay outside the gene matches. This CDR3 spans 16 amino acids. In germline, CDR1 is LGHDT, CDR2 YNNKEL (reference sequence). This CDR3 reads CASSLGTSGGAKTQYF. CDR3 sequence (DNA): TGTGCCAGCAGCCTCGGGACTAGCGGGGGGGCAAAGACCCAGTACTTC.

The sample holds many counts of this clonotype. V gene TRBV25-1 combines with J gene TRBJ2-5; D is uncertain. This CDR3 is built from 15 residues. Germline V gene data show CDR1 as MGHDK and CDR2 as SYGVNS. V was shortened by 3 bases and J by 0 bases, with 11 bases between the two germline ends. CDR3 nucleotide sequence: TGTGCCAGCAGTGATAGATCGTCTTACCAAGAGACCCAGTACTTC. Its protein product is CASSDRSSYQETQYF.

V and J are TRBV2 and TRBJ1-4, with TRBD1 identical over 7 bases. J gave up 6 bases and V 7 bases, and 8 bases lay outside the gene matches. Germline V lookup: CDR1 SNHLY, CDR2 FYNNEI. This CDR3 is built from 14 residues. Here the CDR3 reads CASKSGTADEKLFF. CDR3 nucleotide sequence: TGTGCCAGCAAGTCCGGGACAGCCGATGAAAAACTGTTTTTT.

The chain couples TRBV7-2 to TRBJ2-7; 7 bases line up with TRBD1. CDR1 SGHTA and CDR2 FQGNSA come from the germline V gene. With V trimmed by 6 bases and J by 0 bases, 11 bases remained unmatched. The CDR3 is made up of 16 amino acids. CDR3 bases: TGTGCCAGCAGTTCCCTTCGGACAGGAAGCTCCTACGAGCAGTACTTC. This gives the protein CASSSLRTGSSYEQYF.

The sample holds one count of this clonotype. The genes are TRBV2 and TRBJ2-7; 7 bases map to TRBD1. The CDR3 sequence is 14 residues long. Germline assignment: CDR1 SNHLY and CDR2 FYNNEI. V shed 3 bases and J 3 bases; nucleotides not matched to a gene: 5. This chain's CDR3 is CASSDGTVLYEQYF. CDR3 nucleotide sequence: TGTGCCAGCAGTGACGGGACAGTGCTCTACGAGCAGTACTTC.

Turning to this clonotype: This may be a read error: a much more frequent sequence differs by one nucleotide. The chain is built from TRBV7-9 and TRBJ2-2; possibly TRBD1 for D (6 bases). V gave up 5 bases and J gave up 7 bases, with 14 bases separating them. CDR3 length equals 14 residues. Per germline, CDR1 SEHNR and CDR2 FQNEAQ (reference sequence). The CDR3 sequence is CASSGGQSFGELFF. CDR3 nucleotides: TGTGCCAGCAGCGGGGGACAATCTTTCGGGGAGCTGTTTTTT.

This clonotype was found many times. The gene calls are TRBV10-3 and TRBJ1-1; D gene uncertain. Germline V gene sequence: CDR1 ENHRY, CDR2 SYGVKD. This CDR3 spans 13 amino acids. V shed 6 bases and J shed 1 base, with 9 bases lying between them. The CDR3 DNA sequence: TGTGCCATCAGCACACAGAGGAACACTGAAGCTTTCTTT. Protein sequence: CAISTQRNTEAFF.

This clonotype was seen ten or more times. The V gene is TRBV7-9, the J gene TRBJ1-3; 7 nucleotides align to TRBD1. Unmatched junction bases numbered 17, after V lost 5 bases and J lost 4 bases. The CDR3 has 18 amino acids. Germline CDR1 is SEHNR and CDR2 is FQNEAQ (reference sequence). The CDR3 loop is CASSPDLWTGTKGNTIYF. CDR3 bases: TGTGCCAGCAGCCCGGACCTCTGGACAGGAACCAAAGGAAACACCATATATTTT.

The V and J genes are TRBV20-1 and TRBJ2-5, with D possibly matching TRBD2 (7 bases). The germline V gene encodes CDR1 DFQATT and CDR2 SNEGSKA (reference sequence). V was shortened by 3 bases and J by 2 bases, with 16 bases between the two germline ends. This CDR3 has 15 amino acids. CDR3 amino acids: CSASEGGLRQETQYF. CDR3 sequence (DNA): TGCAGTGCTAGTGAGGGGGGGCTAAGACAAGAGACCCAGTACTTC.

V gene TRBV25-1 combines with J gene TRBJ2-5; TRBD2 agrees at 10 bases. CDR3 length equals 15 residues. The V segment lost 5 bases and the J segment 6 bases; nucleotides outside the gene matches: 9. The germline V gene has CDR1 MGHDK and CDR2 SYGVNS. The CDR3 sequence: CASSTERGGSKTQYF. The CDR3 region has the DNA TGTGCCAGCAGTACCGAGCGGGGGGGCTCTAAGACCCAGTACTTC.

V gene TRBV19 combines with J gene TRBJ1-1, with 10 bases identical to TRBD1. The trim removed 5 bases at V and 5 bases at J, leaving 11 bases unmatched. The CDR3 is 16 amino acids. Looked up from germline, CDR1 is LNHDA and CDR2 is SQIVND (reference sequence). CDR3 in amino acids: CASSVRDRGRRTEAFF. CDR3 DNA: TGTGCCAGTAGTGTCCGGGACAGGGGTAGAAGGACTGAAGCTTTCTTT.

This clonotype was observed a handful of times. The J gene is TRBJ1-6, the V gene TRBV20-1; weak D call: TRBD1 (5 bases). This CDR3 is built from 17 residues. CDR1 is DFQATT, CDR2 SNEGSKA, per germline (reference sequence). Trimming pared 3 bases from V and 6 bases from J, leaving 21 bases between. The chain's CDR3 is CSARNSLRGIANSPLHF. As DNA, the CDR3 is TGCAGTGCTAGGAACAGTCTGCGGGGGATCGCTAATTCACCCCTCCACTTT.